A selection of T cell receptor beta chains follows, all from one sample in a study of regulatory T cells in long-lasting Graves disease. TCRdb reprocessed the multiplex PCR reads via MiXCR and lists one record per CDR3 protein. The table records approximately 300,000 distinct CDR3 sequences, 18% of them present only once. The sample consisted of peripheral blood mononuclear cells (PBMCs), taken at new diagnosis, from a patient treated with antithyroid drugs. These receptors all stem from a female donor with Graves disease. The CDR3 runs from the conserved cysteine through the conserved F or W. The order of the fields is clone size, V gene, D gene, J gene, CDR3 DNA, CDR3 protein. D genes are given only for firm matches. Clone size is given for some rows only: seen once, a few or many times, or a class if the clone is expanded.

size: many; V: TRBV12-3/TRBV12-4; D: NA; J: TRBJ2-2; DNA: TGTGCCAGCAGTCCCTTTTTGGAACCGAACACCGGGGAGCTGTTTTTT; CDR3: CASSPFLEPNTGELFF
size: many; V: TRBV6-1; D: TRBD1; J: TRBJ2-7; DNA: TGTGCCAGCAGTGAGCGGGGACAGGTTCCCTACGAGCAGTACTTC; CDR3: CASSERGQVPYEQYF
size: NA; V: TRBV10-3; D: TRBD1; J: TRBJ2-7; DNA: TGTGCCATCAGTGGGACAGGAACCCACGAGCAGTACTTC; CDR3: CAISGTGTHEQYF
size: NA; V: TRBV2; D: TRBD1; J: TRBJ1-2; DNA: TGTGCCAGCAGTTTAGGGACAGGGAATGGCTACACCTTC; CDR3: CASSLGTGNGYTF
size: many; V: TRBV27; D: NA; J: TRBJ2-3; DNA: TGTGCCAGCAGCCTCGGGAGACCTGGGGATACGCAGTATTTT; CDR3: CASSLGRPGDTQYF
size: many; V: TRBV12-3/TRBV12-4; D: NA; J: TRBJ1-1; DNA: TGTGCCAGCGTTCCGGACGGCATGAACACTGAAGCTTTCTTT; CDR3: CASVPDGMNTEAFF
size: many; V: TRBV19; D: TRBD1; J: TRBJ1-6; DNA: TGTGCCAGTAGTCCAGGGACAGGGGGGAGTAATAATTCACCCCTCCACTTT; CDR3: CASSPGTGGSNNSPLHF
size: many; V: TRBV29-1; D: NA; J: TRBJ2-3; DNA: TGCAGCGCCGAACGGGCCTCCGTCCCAGATACGCAGTATTTT; CDR3: CSAERASVPDTQYF
size: many; V: TRBV5-1; D: NA; J: TRBJ2-7; DNA: TGCGCCAGCAGCTTGGAGGGGCTTGGGTACTACGAGCAGTACTTC; CDR3: CASSLEGLGYYEQYF
size: many; V: TRBV28; D: NA; J: TRBJ2-7; DNA: TGTGCCAGCAGTCTCTTTGCGCAGGGGCCCTCCTACGAGCAGTACTTC; CDR3: CASSLFAQGPSYEQYF
size: many; V: TRBV5-1; D: NA; J: TRBJ1-1; DNA: TGCGCCAGCCGCGGCACAGGAGGGAACACTGAAGCTTTCTTT; CDR3: CASRGTGGNTEAFF
size: many; V: TRBV7-8; D: NA; J: TRBJ1-5; DNA: TGTGCCAGCAGCTATAGCGGGTTCAATCAGCCCCAGCATTTT; CDR3: CASSYSGFNQPQHF
size: many; V: TRBV11-2; D: TRBD2; J: TRBJ2-4; DNA: TGTGCCAGCAGCTTAGCGGACCTTAGCGGGAGGGCCGAAAGCGGAGACATTCAGTACTTC; CDR3: CASSLADLSGRAESGDIQYF
size: few; V: TRBV29-1; D: NA; J: TRBJ2-7; DNA: TGCAGCGTCTCACCAGCCGGGACAAACGAGCAGTACTTC; CDR3: CSVSPAGTNEQYF
size: many; V: TRBV27; D: NA; J: TRBJ2-7; DNA: TGTGCCAGCAGTCAACAGGTGGGCTCCTACGAGCAGTACTTC; CDR3: CASSQQVGSYEQYF
size: few; V: TRBV6-2/TRBV6-3; D: NA; J: TRBJ2-7; DNA: TGTGCCAGCAGTTACGCCCGCCGGGGCACCTCCTACGAGCAGTACTTC; CDR3: CASSYARRGTSYEQYF
size: many; V: TRBV6-5; D: TRBD1; J: TRBJ1-6; DNA: TGTGCCAGCAGTTACCGCTTGCCGGGACAGCTTAATTCACCCCTCCACTTT; CDR3: CASSYRLPGQLNSPLHF
size: many; V: TRBV20-1; D: TRBD2; J: TRBJ2-5; DNA: TGCAGTGCCCCTACCGGCGGGAGAACGGCAGAGACCCAGTACTTC; CDR3: CSAPTGGRTAETQYF
size: many; V: TRBV19; D: NA; J: TRBJ2-7; DNA: TGTGCCAGTAGTGGGCGGGACAGCCTCTACGAGCAGTACTTC; CDR3: CASSGRDSLYEQYF
size: many; V: TRBV6-2/TRBV6-3; D: TRBD2; J: TRBJ2-3; DNA: TGTGCCAGCAGTAGGCTAGCGGGGATCACAGATACGCAGTATTTT; CDR3: CASSRLAGITDTQYF
size: many; V: TRBV11-3; D: NA; J: TRBJ2-3; DNA: TGTGCCAGCAGCTTAGGGCTAGACCCTTATACGCAGTATTTT; CDR3: CASSLGLDPYTQYF
size: many; V: TRBV12-3/TRBV12-4; D: NA; J: TRBJ1-5; DNA: TGTGCCAGCAGCGGAGGTGGGGGGTATGGCAATCAGCCCCAGCATTTT; CDR3: CASSGGGGYGNQPQHF
size: many; V: TRBV20-1; D: TRBD2; J: TRBJ2-1; DNA: TGCAGTGCTAGAGATTGGCGACTAGCGGGAAATGAGCAGTTCTTC; CDR3: CSARDWRLAGNEQFF
size: many; V: TRBV6-2/TRBV6-3; D: NA; J: TRBJ2-1; DNA: TGTGCCAGCAGTTACGGCCTAGCTGGAGTCTTCAATGAGCAGTTCTTC; CDR3: CASSYGLAGVFNEQFF
size: NA; V: TRBV5-1; D: TRBD2; J: TRBJ2-2; DNA: TGCGCCAGCAGCGTCCCTAGCGGGCGGTCCCCCGGGGAGCTGTTTTTT; CDR3: CASSVPSGRSPGELFF
size: many; V: TRBV30; D: NA; J: TRBJ1-1; DNA: TGTGCCTGGAGTGGTACTTTGAACACTGAAGCTTTCTTT; CDR3: CAWSGTLNTEAFF
size: many; V: TRBV5-1; D: TRBD2; J: TRBJ2-7; DNA: TGCGCCACCAACCCCTCGGGACTAGCGGGAGACGAGCAGTACTTC; CDR3: CATNPSGLAGDEQYF
size: many; V: TRBV12-3/TRBV12-4; D: TRBD1; J: TRBJ1-6; DNA: TGTGCCAGCAGCCAGGGGACAGGGGGTGTATCCTATAATTCACCCCTCCACTTT; CDR3: CASSQGTGGVSYNSPLHF
size: many; V: TRBV30; D: NA; J: TRBJ1-3; DNA: TGTGCCTGGAGCCGATGGGGAGGACAGTCCTCTGGAAACACCATATATTTT; CDR3: CAWSRWGGQSSGNTIYF
size: many; V: TRBV2; D: TRBD1; J: TRBJ1-3; DNA: TGTGCCAGCAGCCCCGGTCGGACAGGTCCGGGAAACACCATATATTTT; CDR3: CASSPGRTGPGNTIYF
size: many; V: TRBV7-9; D: NA; J: TRBJ2-1; DNA: TGTGCCAGCAGCGCCATAGCGGAGGGGTCCTACAATGAGCAGTTCTTC; CDR3: CASSAIAEGSYNEQFF
size: many; V: TRBV5-5; D: NA; J: TRBJ2-5; DNA: TGTGCCAGCAGTCGTCAGGGGCCCCAAGAGACCCAGTACTTC; CDR3: CASSRQGPQETQYF
size: NA; V: TRBV19; D: NA; J: TRBJ2-7; DNA: TGTGCCAGTAGTATAGATGGGGGGTCCTACGAGCAGTACTTC; CDR3: CASSIDGGSYEQYF
size: many; V: TRBV29-1; D: TRBD2; J: TRBJ2-1; DNA: TGCAGCGTTGAGGCCGGGACTAGGGCCCTTTTCAATGAGCAGTTCTTC; CDR3: CSVEAGTRALFNEQFF
size: many; V: TRBV12-5; D: TRBD1; J: TRBJ1-5; DNA: TGTGCTAGTGGCCCCACAGGGGTCGAGAATCAGCCCCAGCATTTT; CDR3: CASGPTGVENQPQHF
size: few; V: TRBV6-2/TRBV6-3; D: TRBD1; J: TRBJ2-4; DNA: TGTGCCAGCAGGGCAGGGGGCAGCGAAAACATTCAGTACTTC; CDR3: CASRAGGSENIQYF
size: many; V: TRBV6-1; D: TRBD1; J: TRBJ2-7; DNA: TGTGCCAGCAGTGAGATAAGGACAGGGACCTACGAGCAGTACTTC; CDR3: CASSEIRTGTYEQYF
size: NA; V: TRBV18; D: NA; J: TRBJ2-1; DNA: TGTGCCAGCTCACCGGATCGATATGAGCAGTTCTTC; CDR3: CASSPDRYEQFF
size: many; V: TRBV12-3/TRBV12-4; D: NA; J: TRBJ2-1; DNA: TGTGCCAGCAGTTCTCCCGGACAGCCCGATGAGCAGTTCTTC; CDR3: CASSSPGQPDEQFF
size: NA; V: TRBV10-3; D: TRBD2; J: TRBJ2-2; DNA: TGTGCCACCGGACTAGCGGGAGCGGACACCGGGGAGCTGTTTTTT; CDR3: CATGLAGADTGELFF
size: many; V: TRBV3-1; D: NA; J: TRBJ1-2; DNA: TGTGCCAGCAGCCAAGGCAGGGATGACTCTGACTACACCTTC; CDR3: CASSQGRDDSDYTF
size: many; V: TRBV5-6; D: TRBD1; J: TRBJ1-4; DNA: TGTGCCAGCAGCTACAACACAGGGGCCGATAATGAAAAACTGTTTTTT; CDR3: CASSYNTGADNEKLFF
size: many; V: TRBV13; D: TRBD2; J: TRBJ2-5; DNA: TGTGCCAGCAGCTTACTAGCGGGAGGGCCGAAGGAGACCCAGTACTTC; CDR3: CASSLLAGGPKETQYF
size: many; V: TRBV28; D: NA; J: TRBJ1-2; DNA: TGTGCCAGCAGGCCGTTGGTGGTTCTTGGCTACACCTTC; CDR3: CASRPLVVLGYTF
size: many; V: TRBV9; D: NA; J: TRBJ1-2; DNA: TGTGCCAGCAGCGCTGGGTCGGGACACCAAAACTATGGCTACACCTTC; CDR3: CASSAGSGHQNYGYTF
size: few; V: TRBV12-3/TRBV12-4; D: NA; J: TRBJ1-1; DNA: TGTGCCAGCAGTTTTTTAGCAGGAAGTCCAATCTTT; CDR3: CASSFLAGSPIF